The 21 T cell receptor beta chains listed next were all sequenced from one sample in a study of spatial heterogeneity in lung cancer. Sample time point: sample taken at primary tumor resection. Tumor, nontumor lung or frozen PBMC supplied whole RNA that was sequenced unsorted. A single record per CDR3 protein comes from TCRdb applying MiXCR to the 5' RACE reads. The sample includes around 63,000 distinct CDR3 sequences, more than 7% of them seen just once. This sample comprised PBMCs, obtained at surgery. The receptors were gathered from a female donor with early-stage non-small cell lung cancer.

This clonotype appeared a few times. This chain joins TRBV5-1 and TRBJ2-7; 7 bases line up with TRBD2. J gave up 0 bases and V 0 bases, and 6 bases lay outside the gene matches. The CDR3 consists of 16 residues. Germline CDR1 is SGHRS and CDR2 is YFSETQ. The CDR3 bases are TGCGCCAGCAGCTTGGTGTCTAGCGGATACTCCTACGAGCAGTACTTC. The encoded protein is CASSLVSSGYSYEQYF.

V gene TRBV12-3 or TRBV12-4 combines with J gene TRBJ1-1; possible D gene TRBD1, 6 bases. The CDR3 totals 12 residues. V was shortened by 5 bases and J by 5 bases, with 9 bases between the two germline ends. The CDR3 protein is CASSPGVTEAFF. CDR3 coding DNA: TGTGCCAGCAGTCCAGGGGTTACTGAAGCTTTCTTT.

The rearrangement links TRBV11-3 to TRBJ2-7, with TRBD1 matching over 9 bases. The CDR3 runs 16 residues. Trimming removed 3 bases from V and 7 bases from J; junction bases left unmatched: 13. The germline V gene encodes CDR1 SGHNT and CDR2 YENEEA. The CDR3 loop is CASSFNPGQGLWEQYV. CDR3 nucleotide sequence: TGTGCCAGCAGCTTTAATCCGGGACAGGGATTGTGGGAGCAGTACGTC.

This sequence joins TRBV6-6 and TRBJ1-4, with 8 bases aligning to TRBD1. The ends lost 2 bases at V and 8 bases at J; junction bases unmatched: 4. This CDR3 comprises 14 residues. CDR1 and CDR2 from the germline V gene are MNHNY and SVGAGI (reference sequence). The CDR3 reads CASSYGQGNEKLFF. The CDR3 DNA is TGTGCCAGCAGTTACGGACAGGGTAACGAAAAACTGTTTTTT.

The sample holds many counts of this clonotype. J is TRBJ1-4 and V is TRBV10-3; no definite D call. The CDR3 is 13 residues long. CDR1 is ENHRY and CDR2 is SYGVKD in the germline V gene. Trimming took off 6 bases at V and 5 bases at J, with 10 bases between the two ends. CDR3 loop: CAIRQNENEKLFF. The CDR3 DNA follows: TGTGCCATCAGGCAAAATGAAAATGAAAAACTGTTTTTT.

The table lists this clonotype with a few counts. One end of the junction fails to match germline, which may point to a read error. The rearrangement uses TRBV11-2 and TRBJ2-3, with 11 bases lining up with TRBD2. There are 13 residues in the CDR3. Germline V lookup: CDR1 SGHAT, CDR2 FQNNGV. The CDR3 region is CASSLTSGRSSHF. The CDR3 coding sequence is TGTGCCAGCAGCTTAACTAGCGGGAGATCTTCCCATTTT. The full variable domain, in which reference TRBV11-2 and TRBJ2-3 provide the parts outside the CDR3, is EAGVAQSPRYKIIEKRQSVAFWCNPISGHATLYWYQQILGQGPKLLIQFQNNGVVDDSQLPKDRFSAERLKGVDSTLKIQPAKLEDSAVYLCASSLTSGRSSHFGPGTRLTVL.

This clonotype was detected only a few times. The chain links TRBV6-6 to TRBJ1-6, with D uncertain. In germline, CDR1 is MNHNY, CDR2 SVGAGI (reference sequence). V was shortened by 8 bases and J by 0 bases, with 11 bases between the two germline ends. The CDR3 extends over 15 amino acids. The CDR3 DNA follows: TGTGCCAGCTCTCCGGGGAGCTCCTATAATTCACCCCTCCACTTT. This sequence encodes CASSPGSSYNSPLHF.

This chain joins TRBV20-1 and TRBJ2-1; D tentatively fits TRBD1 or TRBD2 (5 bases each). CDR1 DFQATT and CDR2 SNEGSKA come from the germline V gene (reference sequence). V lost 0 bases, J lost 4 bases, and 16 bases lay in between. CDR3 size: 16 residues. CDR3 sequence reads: CSARDLFPGRYNEQFF. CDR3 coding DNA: TGCAGTGCTAGAGATCTCTTCCCGGGACGTTACAATGAGCAGTTCTTC.

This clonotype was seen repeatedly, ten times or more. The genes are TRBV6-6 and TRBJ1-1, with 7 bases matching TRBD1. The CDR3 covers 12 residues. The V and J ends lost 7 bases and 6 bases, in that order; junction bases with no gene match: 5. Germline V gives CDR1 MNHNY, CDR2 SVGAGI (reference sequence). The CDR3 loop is CASTQGVAEAFF. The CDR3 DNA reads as TGTGCCAGCACCCAGGGGGTGGCTGAAGCTTTCTTT.

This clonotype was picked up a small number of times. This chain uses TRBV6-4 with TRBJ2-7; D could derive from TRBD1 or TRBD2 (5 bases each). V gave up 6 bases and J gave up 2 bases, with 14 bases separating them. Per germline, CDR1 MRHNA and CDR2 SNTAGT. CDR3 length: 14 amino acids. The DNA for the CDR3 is TGTGCCAGCAGAACCGGGACGTTGACCTACGAGCAGTACGTC. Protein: CASRTGTLTYEQYV.

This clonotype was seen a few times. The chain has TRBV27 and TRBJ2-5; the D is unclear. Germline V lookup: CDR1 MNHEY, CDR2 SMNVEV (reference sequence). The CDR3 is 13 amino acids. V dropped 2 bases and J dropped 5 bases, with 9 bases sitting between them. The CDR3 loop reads CASSLMPRETQYF. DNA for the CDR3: TGTGCCAGCAGTTTAATGCCCCGGGAGACCCAGTACTTC.

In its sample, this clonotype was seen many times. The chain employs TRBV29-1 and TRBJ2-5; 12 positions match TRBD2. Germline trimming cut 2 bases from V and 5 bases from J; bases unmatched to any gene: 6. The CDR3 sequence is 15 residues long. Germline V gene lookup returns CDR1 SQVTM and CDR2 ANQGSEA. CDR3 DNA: TGCAGCGTTGAACTAGCGGGAGGGCCAAGGGAGACCCAGTACTTC. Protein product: CSVELAGGPRETQYF.

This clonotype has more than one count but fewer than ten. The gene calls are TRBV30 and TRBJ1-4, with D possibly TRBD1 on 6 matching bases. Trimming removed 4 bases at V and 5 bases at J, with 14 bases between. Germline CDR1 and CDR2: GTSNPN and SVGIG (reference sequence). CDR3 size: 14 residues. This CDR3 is CAWNGPGENEKLFF. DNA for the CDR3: TGTGCCTGGAACGGGCCAGGGGAAAATGAAAAACTGTTTTTT.

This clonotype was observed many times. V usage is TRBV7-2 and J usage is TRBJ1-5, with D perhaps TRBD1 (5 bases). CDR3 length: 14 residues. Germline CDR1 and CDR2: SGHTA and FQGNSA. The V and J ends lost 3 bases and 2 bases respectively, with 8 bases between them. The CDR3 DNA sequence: TGTGCCAGCAGCTTTCAGGGTGGCAATCAGCCCCAGCATTTT. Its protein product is CASSFQGGNQPQHF.

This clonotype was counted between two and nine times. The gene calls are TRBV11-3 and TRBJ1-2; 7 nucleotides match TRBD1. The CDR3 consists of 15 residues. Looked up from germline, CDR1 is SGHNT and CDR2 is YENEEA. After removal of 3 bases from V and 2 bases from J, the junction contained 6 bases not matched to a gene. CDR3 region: CASSLNRGGNYGYTF. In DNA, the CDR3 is TGTGCCAGCAGCTTGAACAGGGGCGGGAACTATGGCTACACCTTC.

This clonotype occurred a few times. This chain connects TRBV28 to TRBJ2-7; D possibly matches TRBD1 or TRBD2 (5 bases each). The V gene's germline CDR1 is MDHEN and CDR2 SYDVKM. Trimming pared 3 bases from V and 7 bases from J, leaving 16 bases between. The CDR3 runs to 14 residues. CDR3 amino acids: CASSFVGASGEQYF. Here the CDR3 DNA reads TGTGCCAGCAGTTTTGTAGGGGCTTCGGGGGAGCAGTACTTC.

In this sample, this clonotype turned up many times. CDR3 amino acids: CASSWDRGTGELFF. CDR3 in DNA: TGTGCCAGCAGCTGGGACAGGGGGACCGGGGAGCTGTTTTTT. V usage is TRBV5-4 and J usage is TRBJ2-2, with 11 bases fitting TRBD1. This CDR3 comprises 14 residues. Unmatched junction bases numbered 0, after V lost 3 bases and J lost 5 bases. Germline-derived CDR1 and CDR2 are SGHNT and YYREEE (reference sequence).

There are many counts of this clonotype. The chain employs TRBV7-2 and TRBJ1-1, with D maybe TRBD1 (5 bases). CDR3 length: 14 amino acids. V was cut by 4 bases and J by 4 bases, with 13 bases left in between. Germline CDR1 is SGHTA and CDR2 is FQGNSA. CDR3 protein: CASSSDRQITEAFF. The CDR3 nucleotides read TGTGCCAGCAGCTCCGACAGACAGATCACTGAAGCTTTCTTT.

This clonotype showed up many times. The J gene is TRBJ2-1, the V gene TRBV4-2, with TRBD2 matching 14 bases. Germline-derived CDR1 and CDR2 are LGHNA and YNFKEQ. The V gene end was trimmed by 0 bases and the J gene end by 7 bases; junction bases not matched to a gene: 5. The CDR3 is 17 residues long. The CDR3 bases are TGTGCCAGCAGCCAAGAGACTAGCGGGAGGGTCTGGAATGAGCAGTTCTTC. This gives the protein CASSQETSGRVWNEQFF.

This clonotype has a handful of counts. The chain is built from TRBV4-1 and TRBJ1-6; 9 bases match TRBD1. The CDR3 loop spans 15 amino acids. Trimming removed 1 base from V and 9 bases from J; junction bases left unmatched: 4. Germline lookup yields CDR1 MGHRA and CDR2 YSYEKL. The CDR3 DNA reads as TGCGCCAGCAGCCAAGCACAGGGGGCAGGTTCACCCCTCCACTTT. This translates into CASSQAQGAGSPLHF.

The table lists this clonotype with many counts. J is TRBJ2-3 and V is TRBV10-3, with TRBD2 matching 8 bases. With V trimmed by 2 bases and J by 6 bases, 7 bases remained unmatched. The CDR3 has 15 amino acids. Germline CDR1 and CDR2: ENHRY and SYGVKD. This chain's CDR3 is CAISETSGGVDTQYF. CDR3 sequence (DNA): TGTGCCATCAGTGAGACTAGCGGAGGGGTGGATACGCAGTATTTT.